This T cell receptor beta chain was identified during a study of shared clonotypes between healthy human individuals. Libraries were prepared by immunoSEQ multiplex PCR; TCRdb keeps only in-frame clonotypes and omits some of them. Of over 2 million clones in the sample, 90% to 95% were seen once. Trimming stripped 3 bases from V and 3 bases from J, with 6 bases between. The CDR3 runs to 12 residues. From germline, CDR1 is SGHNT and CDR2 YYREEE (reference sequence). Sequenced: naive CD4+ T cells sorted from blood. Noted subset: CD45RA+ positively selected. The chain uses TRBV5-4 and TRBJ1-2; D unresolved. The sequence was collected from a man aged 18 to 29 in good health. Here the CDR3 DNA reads TGTGCCAGCAGCTCCACGGACTATGGCTACACCTTC. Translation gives CASSSTDYGYTF. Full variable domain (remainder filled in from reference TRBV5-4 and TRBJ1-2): ETGVTQSPTHLIKTRGQQVTLRCSSQSGHNTVSWYQQALGQGPQFIFQYYREEENGRGNFPPRFSGLQFPNYSSELNVNALELDDSALYLCASSSTDYGYTFGSGTRLTVV.